The subject of this entry is one TCR beta chain. Antigen: not known. Different DNA sequences within this sample yield the same CDR3. Genomic DNA from unsorted samples was obtained from around 88 million PBMCs (per sample). This CDR3 is built from 15 residues. The V gene's germline CDR1 is LNHDA and CDR2 SQIVND (reference sequence). Unmatched junction bases numbered 1, after V lost 1 base and J lost 1 base. This entry belongs to a study of shared clonotypes between healthy human individuals. Study results and caveats: Clonotype sharing among donors, it was expected, would be affected by sequencing depth.

The authors' processing: Filtering was not the same, since immunoSEQ gave junction-only sequences without quality scores. This table comes from immunoSEQ multiplex PCR, and its TCRdb copy is limited to in-frame clones, with some not included. V and J calls and clone size come straight from that table; D and trimming were deduced from the DNA. The sample lists about 560,000 clones, roughly 72% seen once, with around 12% in the top ten. Source material: PBMCs. The receptor was isolated from a woman aged 40 to 49 in good health. Some clones in this sample may be carry-over from other donors' samples. V gene TRBV19 combines with J gene TRBJ2-3, with 8 bases identical to TRBD2. The DNA of the CDR3 is TGTGCCAGTAGTATAGGAGCGGGAGGCACAGATACGCAGTATTTT. It codes for CASSIGAGGTDTQYF.